This TCR beta chain appears in the sequencing data of a study of CD8+ T cells in alopecia areata (dated by TCRdb to the late 2010s). General notes on the study: Treated patients were enrolled in an open-label pilot trial of oral tofacitinib, 5 to 10 mg twice daily, for moderate-to-severe alopecia areata. Clonality in the scalp was compared among normal scalp (n=4), patchy alopecia areata scalp (n=8), and alopecia totalis/universalis scalp (n=8). Tofacitinib was administered for 6 to 18 months, and 6 months of follow-up off drug were then conducted to assess delayed response and recurrence. Tofacitinib-treated patients had biopsies at baseline and at 4 and 24 weeks of treatment, with a later scalp biopsy in several patients. RNA was obtained with the PAXgene miRNA kit for fixed scalp, the miRNeasy kit for PBMCs, and the RNeasy kit for mouse skin. Scalp tissue and sorted CD4+ and CD8+ peripheral blood T cells from patchy and totalis/universalis alopecia areata patients and from healthy controls were covered by human TCRbeta sequencing. The study used high-throughput TCRbeta sequencing to examine T cell clonal expansion in alopecia areata, in both the C3H/HeJ mouse model and human patients. Amplification of TCRbeta CDR3 regions was done by immunoSEQ multiplex PCR using 35 Vbeta forward primers and 13 Jbeta reverse primers. Disease severity in treated patients was measured with the SALT score, which quantifies the percentage of affected scalp surface area. The investigation overall reported the following: Unlike mouse skin, which is dominated by gammadelta T cells, normal human skin has resident alphabeta T cells that are also sequenced, and this complicates analysis of the scalp TCR repertoire. Higher clonality and more expanded CD8+ clones were observed in lesional scalp than in normal scalp, particularly in alopecia totalis/universalis, a finding suggestive of antigenic drive. Compared with mice, TCR sequences shared between patients were less clear, possibly partly because of HLA diversity across the patient population. Many expanded lesional clones persisted in scalp and blood during tofacitinib treatment, which may partly explain relapse after stopping treatment. The treated cohort was small, with a single nonresponder, so links between baseline CD8+ expansion and response need larger studies. With tofacitinib, both scalp clonality and the number of expanded CD8+ clones among the top 100 scalp clones went down significantly.

The treatment or condition label, as the study defines it: oral pan-JAK inhibitor, 5-10 mg twice daily. Lesional scalp punch biopsies and peripheral blood were obtained from alopecia areata patients. PBMCs were isolated by density centrifugation and stained for CD3, CD4 and CD8, and CD4+ and CD8+ T cells were sorted on a FACSAria. Libraries were made using the immunoSEQ multiplex PCR assay. RNA was extracted from all samples and reverse transcribed into cDNA, which served as template for TCR sequencing. SuperScript III was used for first-strand cDNA synthesis, primed with a 2:1 mix of oligo-dT and random hexamers. A synthetic immune receptor repertoire was used to assess amplification bias, and residual bias was removed computationally. The paper's data handling went like this. Raw reads were preprocessed to remove errors, and CDR3 was defined according to IMGT conventions as the region from the conserved cysteine to phenylalanine. Clonality was computed as 1 minus the Shannon entropy, with the entropy normalized by log2 of the number of productive unique TCRs. Whether each scalp clone was CD4 or CD8 was inferred by checking scalp TCRbeta sequences against the CD4 and CD8 repertoires from sorted blood. The immuneACCESS repertoire file appears here via TCRdb, limited to in-frame rearrangements. These files lack a portion of the clones; in checked studies, under half of the deficit traces to unresolved V genes, and the cause of the others is not known. For V, J and clone size, that table is used; D and trimming come from the DNA. Counted in this sample were about 100,000 clones; 55% to 75% of them appeared once. Of the sample, less than 20% falls within the top ten clones.

This clone was recorded a few times. Its antigen remains unidentified. The record has no base qualities; no much larger clone is one base away. This clonotype originated in a human donor with alopecia areata. Sequenced material: CD8+ T cells sorted from blood, taken at roughly week 58, from a patient treated with tofacitinib.

The nucleotide sequence is TGTGCCAGCAGCCGGCGGGGACAGGTGTATGGCTACACCTTC. It translates as CASSRRGQVYGYTF. The receptor chain draws on TRBV27 and TRBJ1-2, and 8 bases in between align with TRBD1. Based on the germline V gene (reference sequence), the CDR1 and CDR2 sequences are MNHEY and SMNVEV. The germline V and J ends show losses of 6 bases and 5 bases respectively, and no gene match explains 8 bases of the junction. The CDR3 holds 14 amino acids from the cysteine to the phenylalanine. The kept DNA is CDR3 alone, 42 bases in frame from the first base.